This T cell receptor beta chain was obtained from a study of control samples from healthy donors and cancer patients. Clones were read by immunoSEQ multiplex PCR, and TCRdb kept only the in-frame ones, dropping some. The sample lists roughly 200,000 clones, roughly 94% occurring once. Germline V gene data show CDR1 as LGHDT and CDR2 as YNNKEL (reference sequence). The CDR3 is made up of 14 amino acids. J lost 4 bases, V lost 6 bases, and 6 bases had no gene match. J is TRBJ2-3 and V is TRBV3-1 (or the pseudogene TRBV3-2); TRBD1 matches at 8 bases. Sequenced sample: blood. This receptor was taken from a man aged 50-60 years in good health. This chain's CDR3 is CASSQGAHADTQYF. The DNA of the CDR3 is TGTGCCAGCAGTCAGGGGGCGCACGCAGATACGCAGTATTTT.